Each of the 19 T cell receptor beta chains below was sequenced from the same sample in a study of T cell changes during pregnancy in multiple sclerosis. The assay was immunoSEQ multiplex PCR, and TCRdb's table has in-frame clones only and misses some. This table has around 25,000 clones, 85% appearing once. This sample comprised CD8+ T cells from peripheral blood mononuclear cells, obtained in the first trimester of pregnancy. These receptors were collected from a female donor in good health, enrolled as a control in a pregnancy study.

This clone appeared a single time. The chain joins TRBV13 to TRBJ2-1; TRBD1 might be the D (6 bases). Germline V lookup: CDR1 PRHDT, CDR2 FYEKMQ (reference sequence). The V gene lost 5 bases and the J gene lost 9 bases, with 23 bases spanning the gap. The CDR3 has 16 amino acids. CDR3 in amino acids: CASSPLTSDSAGEQFF. CDR3 nucleotide sequence: TGTGCCAGCAGCCCCCTCACCTCGGACAGCGCGGGTGAGCAGTTCTTC.

The rearrangement links TRBV9 to TRBJ2-1, with D perhaps matching TRBD1 (6 bases). Trimming took 0 bases from V and 8 from J, leaving 12 bases between them. Germline V gives CDR1 SGDLS, CDR2 YYNGEE. The CDR3 contains 14 residues. CDR3: CASSVGGGDDEQFF. Written as DNA, the CDR3 is TGTGCCAGCAGCGTAGGAGGGGGAGACGATGAGCAGTTCTTC.

CDR3 region: CASSQEAGINSYEQYF. CDR3 nucleotides: TGCGCCAGCAGCCAAGAGGCAGGGATAAACTCCTACGAGCAGTACTTC. The chain recombines TRBV4-3 with TRBJ2-7; weak D call: TRBD1 (5 bases). The CDR3 contains 16 residues. Trimming left V 0 bases short and J 0 bases short, with 12 bases between. Germline V gene data show CDR1 as LGHNA and CDR2 as YSLEER.

This chain joins TRBV29-1 and TRBJ2-3; D is perhaps TRBD1 (6 bases). CDR1 and CDR2 from the germline V gene are SQVTM and ANQGSEA. Trimming left V 7 bases short and J 0 bases short, with 17 bases between. The CDR3 runs to 15 residues. The CDR3 loop reads CSAGRDTSSTDTQYF. As DNA, the CDR3 is TGCAGCGCCGGACGGGACACTTCTAGCACAGATACGCAGTATTTT.

The gene calls are TRBV6-1 and TRBJ2-7; a possible D gene is TRBD1 (5 bases). Looked up from germline, CDR1 is MNHNS and CDR2 is SASEGT. There are 15 residues in the CDR3. V lost 1 base and J lost 6, with 16 bases in between. As DNA, the CDR3 is TGTGCCAGCAGTGAAGGGATGGGGCAGGGTGGCGAGCAGTACTTC. Amino acids: CASSEGMGQGGEQYF.

This chain joins TRBV9 and TRBJ2-1; maybe TRBD2 (5 bases). Between the trimmed V and J ends, which lost 3 bases and 7 bases, there was a span of 11 bases. This CDR3 is 13 amino acids long. Germline V lookup: CDR1 SGDLS, CDR2 YYNGEE. The CDR3 spells CASSAKDLNEQFF. The CDR3 DNA reads as TGTGCCAGCAGCGCCAAGGACTTGAATGAGCAGTTCTTC.

The chain couples TRBV4-3 to TRBJ1-4; D may be TRBD1 (5 bases). This CDR3 region has 18 residues. CDR1 and CDR2 from the germline V gene are LGHNA and YSLEER. V lost 1 base and J lost 0, with 15 bases in between. The CDR3 DNA is TGCGCCAGCAGCCAAGGTGGACATGATTTTGCAACTAATGAAAAACTGTTTTTT. This translates into CASSQGGHDFATNEKLFF.

J is TRBJ2-3 and V is TRBV7-9; D call uncertain. CDR1 SEHNR and CDR2 FQNEAQ come from the germline V gene (reference sequence). V was shortened by 8 bases and J by 1 base, with 13 bases between the two germline ends. The CDR3 runs to 14 residues. CDR3 nucleotide sequence: TGTGCCAGCCGGAGAGCGAGCCGCACAGATACGCAGTATTTT. Translation: CASRRASRTDTQYF.

V and J are TRBV15 and TRBJ2-3, with 9 bases identical to TRBD2. CDR1 and CDR2 from the germline V gene are LNHNV and YYDKDF (reference sequence). V dropped 0 bases and J dropped 4; count of bases not matched to a gene: 8. The CDR3 is made up of 17 amino acids. CDR3 protein: CATSREAGGGASDTQYF. DNA of the CDR3: TGTGCCACCAGCAGAGAGGCGGGAGGGGGGGCGTCAGATACGCAGTATTTT.

The V gene is TRBV27, the J gene TRBJ2-5; TRBD2 matches at 11 bases. The CDR3 has 14 residues. The V gene end was trimmed by 8 bases and the J gene end by 5 bases; junction bases not matched to a gene: 7. Germline CDR1 MNHEY, CDR2 SMNVEV (reference sequence). The CDR3 loop reads CASWTSGFTETQYF. CDR3 coding DNA: TGTGCCAGCTGGACTAGCGGGTTTACGGAGACCCAGTACTTC.

The rearrangement links TRBV27 to TRBJ2-3; 9 positions match TRBD2. This CDR3 is 15 amino acids long. Germline assignment: CDR1 MNHEY and CDR2 SMNVEV (reference sequence). Trimming cost V 5 bases and J 3 bases; bases outside gene matches: 6. CDR3 sequence (DNA): TGTGCCAGCAGTCAGGTAGCGGGAGCAACAGATACGCAGTATTTT. Translating it yields CASSQVAGATDTQYF.

The chain has TRBV4-3 and TRBJ2-3, with TRBD1 matching over 9 bases. There are 15 residues in the CDR3. CDR1 LGHNA and CDR2 YSLEER come from the germline V gene. J was trimmed by 2 bases and V by 4 bases; bases with no gene match: 4. This CDR3 is CASSPGTGTTDTQYF. CDR3 in DNA: TGCGCCAGCAGCCCGGGGACAGGGACCACAGATACGCAGTATTTT.

The CDR3 DNA reads as TGTGCCAGCAGCGTGCTAGGGGGGGGCGTTGATACGCAGTATTTT. This translates into CASSVLGGGVDTQYF. The chain carries TRBV7-3 and TRBJ2-3; TRBD2 is a possible D gene (7 bases). Germline-derived CDR1 and CDR2 are SGHTA and FQGTGA. V lost 5 bases, J lost 6 bases, and 18 bases lay in between. This CDR3 is 15 amino acids long.

In its sample, this clone was seen a few times. The V call is TRBV29-1, the J call TRBJ1-1; unclear D gene. Trimming pared 4 bases from V and 1 base from J, leaving 10 bases between. CDR1 and CDR2 (germline): SQVTM, ANQGSEA. The CDR3 spans 13 residues. CDR3 coding DNA: TGCAGCGTTGTTGTGGGAGGGAACACTGAAGCTTTCTTT. It codes for CSVVVGGNTEAFF.

This clone occurred many times. V gene TRBV15 combines with J gene TRBJ1-4; TRBD1 is a possible D gene (5 bases). Trimming cost V 0 bases and J 8 bases, with 16 bases left between them. CDR3 length equals 16 residues. Germline-derived CDR1 and CDR2 are LNHNV and YYDKDF (reference sequence). Here the CDR3 reads CATSRDTSGGSEKLFF. In nucleotides, the CDR3 is TGTGCCACCAGCAGAGATACGAGTGGGGGGTCAGAAAAACTGTTTTTT.

The chain employs TRBV5-1 and TRBJ2-7; 12 bases are shared with TRBD2. Per germline, CDR1 SGHRS and CDR2 YFSETQ. The CDR3 covers 14 residues. V gave up 6 bases and J gave up 2 bases; unmatched junction bases: 3. As DNA, the CDR3 is TGCGCCAGCAAGTCTAGCGGGGGGGCCTACGAGCAGTACTTC. It is translated as CASKSSGGAYEQYF. Drawing the rest from reference TRBV5-1 and TRBJ2-7, the complete variable domain is KAGVTQTPRYLIKTRGQQVTLSCSPISGHRSVSWYQQTPGQGLQFLFEYFSETQRNKGNFPGRFSGRQFSNSRSEMNVSTLELGDSALYLCASKSSGGAYEQYFGPGTRLTVT.

The chain employs TRBV28 and TRBJ1-2, with D possibly being TRBD1 (6 bases). The CDR3 totals 13 residues. Germline assignment: CDR1 MDHEN and CDR2 SYDVKM. The ends were cut back, 2 bases at V and 6 bases at J, with 10 bases in the middle. The CDR3 DNA is TGTGCCAGCAGTTTACAGGGGAGCGATGGCTACACCTTC. Its protein is CASSLQGSDGYTF.

V is TRBV4-1 and J is TRBJ2-5, with D tentatively TRBD1 (5 bases). The CDR3 is 13 residues long. V lost 3 bases and J 7 bases, leaving 12 bases between the germline ends. From germline, CDR1 is MGHRA and CDR2 YSYEKL. The CDR3 loop is CASSHPQQVTQYF. In DNA, the CDR3 is TGCGCCAGCAGCCACCCACAACAGGTGACCCAGTACTTC.

The genes are TRBV25-1 and TRBJ2-7, with 11 bases aligning to TRBD2. Germline assignment: CDR1 MGHDK and CDR2 SYGVNS. The CDR3 spans 14 residues. The ends lost 8 bases at V and 2 bases at J; junction bases unmatched: 5. As DNA, the CDR3 is TGTGCCAGCGGAACTAGCGGGAGAACCTACGAGCAGTACTTC. This codes for CASGTSGRTYEQYF.